These 15 T cell receptor beta chains were all obtained from the same sample, sequenced in a study of blood T cell repertoires in COVID-19. TCRdb's table, derived via immunoSEQ multiplex PCR, lists solely in-frame clones and lacks some. The sample includes over 150,000 clones, 65% to 90% of them seen just once. Material: peripheral blood. These receptors all stem from a woman aged 60-75 years with COVID-19, enrolled during active disease.

The chain combines TRBV5-6 with TRBJ2-1, with 7 bases lining up with TRBD1. J was trimmed by 9 bases and V by 5 bases; bases with no gene match: 17. CDR1 is SGHDT, CDR2 YYEEEE, per germline. This CDR3 contains 16 residues. The CDR3 sequence is CASRGPPGQPASEQFF. The CDR3 nucleotides are TGTGCCAGCAGAGGACCACCGGGACAGCCAGCGTCTGAGCAGTTCTTC.

The chain has TRBV7-8 and TRBJ2-1; TRBD2 aligns across 15 bases. Germline assignment: CDR1 SGHVS and CDR2 FQNEAQ. V gave up 4 bases and J gave up 7 bases; unmatched junction bases: 2. The CDR3 has 15 amino acids. The CDR3 spells CASSSGLAGGNEQFF. Written as DNA, the CDR3 is TGTGCCAGCAGCTCGGGACTAGCGGGAGGAAATGAGCAGTTCTTC.

This clone was counted only a few times. The chain recombines TRBV11-2 with TRBJ2-1, with D tentatively TRBD1 (7 bases). The CDR3 is 18 residues long. Germline loops: CDR1 SGHAT, CDR2 FQNNGV. V lost 5 bases and J 5 bases, leaving 25 bases between the germline ends. The CDR3 loop reads CASSRGQGGVWGHNEQFF. CDR3 sequence (DNA): TGTGCCAGCAGCCGCGGGCAGGGGGGAGTGTGGGGACACAATGAGCAGTTCTTC. Filled out from reference TRBV11-2 and TRBJ2-1, the complete variable domain reads EAGVAQSPRYKIIEKRQSVAFWCNPISGHATLYWYQQILGQGPKLLIQFQNNGVVDDSQLPKDRFSAERLKGVDSTLKIQPAKLEDSAVYLCASSRGQGGVWGHNEQFFGPGTRLTVL.

A note on this clone: Other DNA sequences of this sample code for an identical CDR3. This chain joins TRBV6-5 and TRBJ1-4; TRBD1 matches at 10 bases. J was trimmed by 7 bases and V by 6 bases; bases with no gene match: 5. Germline CDR1 is MNHEY and CDR2 is SVGAGI. This CDR3 comprises 14 residues. The CDR3 DNA reads as TGTGCCAGCAGCCGGACAGGGGGAAGTGAAAAACTGTTTTTT. The encoded protein is CASSRTGGSEKLFF.

The chain employs TRBV7-8 and TRBJ2-7; TRBD2 might be the D (6 bases). The CDR3 has 13 residues. CDR1 is SGHVS and CDR2 is FQNEAQ in the germline V gene. Trimming removed 2 bases at V and 6 bases at J, with 11 bases between. The CDR3 nucleotides are TGTGCCAGCAGCTTAATGGAGGGGAGCGAGCAGTACTTC. Its protein product is CASSLMEGSEQYF. The full variable domain, rest sourced from reference TRBV7-8 and TRBJ2-7, is GAGVSQSPRYKVAKRGQDVALRCDPISGHVSLFWYQQALGQGPEFLTYFQNEAQLDKSGLPSDRFFAERPEGSVSTLKIQRTQQEDSAVYLCASSLMEGSEQYFGPGTRLTVT.

This clone was recorded only once. The V gene is TRBV5-5, the J gene TRBJ1-5; D not resolved. V gave up 5 bases and J gave up 4 bases, with 16 bases separating them. Germline loops: CDR1 SGHKS, CDR2 YYEKEE (reference sequence). This CDR3 is 15 amino acids long. The DNA of the CDR3 is TGTGCCAGCAGATTGATTGGAGACGGGAATCAGCCCCAGCATTTT. Translation: CASRLIGDGNQPQHF. The variable domain in full, completed from reference TRBV5-5 and TRBJ1-5, reads DAGVTQSPTHLIKTRGQQVTLRCSPISGHKSVSWYQQVLGQGPQFIFQYYEKEERGRGNFPDRFSARQFPNYSSELNVNALLLGDSALYLCASRLIGDGNQPQHFGDGTRLSIL.

This clone showed up just once. The chain combines TRBV7-2 with TRBJ1-4, with 7 bases aligning to TRBD1. Germline V gene data show CDR1 as SGHTA and CDR2 as FQGNSA. V dropped 5 bases and J dropped 4; count of bases not matched to a gene: 7. The CDR3 totals 15 residues. In DNA, the CDR3 is TGTGCCAGCAGCCCCAGCAGGGGGTATAATGAAAAACTGTTTTTT. This gives the protein CASSPSRGYNEKLFF.

The V gene is TRBV10-3, the J gene TRBJ1-5; 8 bases map to TRBD1. Germline CDR1 ENHRY, CDR2 SYGVKD. Losses at the gene ends were 4 bases for V and 7 bases for J; bases not matched to a gene: 9. The CDR3 extends over 15 amino acids. The CDR3 here is CAISVGQGGGQPQHF. In DNA form, the CDR3 reads TGTGCCATCAGTGTAGGACAGGGAGGAGGGCAGCCCCAGCATTTT.

The genes are TRBV11-2 and TRBJ1-2, with TRBD1 matching over 7 bases. The CDR3 is 15 amino acids. V was clipped by 4 bases and J by 8 bases; unmatched bases: 13. Germline V gene data show CDR1 as SGHAT and CDR2 as FQNNGV. Written as DNA, the CDR3 is TGTGCCAGCAGCTCCTTAAGAGGGGGCGCTGGGGGCTACACCTTC. Its protein is CASSSLRGGAGGYTF.

The V and J genes are TRBV7-3 and TRBJ2-5, with 8 bases matching TRBD2. J gave up 4 bases and V 5 bases, and 9 bases lay outside the gene matches. The CDR3 runs 15 residues. CDR1 and CDR2 (germline): SGHTA, FQGTGA. As DNA, the CDR3 is TGTGCCAGCAGCCCCAAGGGGCTAGCGGGAGAGACCCAGTACTTC. It encodes CASSPKGLAGETQYF. Using reference TRBV7-3 and TRBJ2-5 for the parts outside the CDR3, the full variable domain is GAGVSQTPSNKVTEKGKYVELRCDPISGHTALYWYRQSLGQGPEFLIYFQGTGAADDSGLPNDRFFAVRPEGSVSTLKIQRTERGDSAVYLCASSPKGLAGETQYFGPGTRLLVL.

The chain is built from TRBV19 and TRBJ1-3; perhaps TRBD1 as D (5 bases). V lost 7 bases to trimming and J lost 4 bases, with 17 bases between them. CDR1 is LNHDA, CDR2 SQIVND, per germline (reference sequence). CDR3 length: 15 residues. CDR3 region: CASTSDSLPGNTIYF. The CDR3, as DNA: TGTGCCAGTACCTCAGACAGTTTACCGGGAAACACCATATATTTT.

This clone was recorded only once. The genes are TRBV10-3 and TRBJ2-5; no clear D. The J call could be wrong; TRBJ2-7 is a better fit for the DNA end. The CDR3 extends over 11 amino acids. Germline loops: CDR1 ENHRY, CDR2 SYGVKD. CDR3 sequence reads: CAISESTEQYF. CDR3 bases: TGTGCCATCAGTGAGTCAACCGAGCAGTACTTC.

The chain combines TRBV6-1 with TRBJ1-2; 7 bases fit TRBD1. The V segment lost 3 bases and the J segment 3 bases; nucleotides outside the gene matches: 1. Germline V gene lookup returns CDR1 MNHNS and CDR2 SASEGT. This CDR3 region has 13 residues. The CDR3 here is CASSDRGDYGYTF. Written as DNA, the CDR3 is TGTGCCAGCAGTGACAGGGGGGACTATGGCTACACCTTC.

V gene TRBV6-1 combines with J gene TRBJ1-3; 9 bases map to TRBD1. Germline CDR1 is MNHNS and CDR2 is SASEGT. The CDR3 sequence is 18 residues long. The V segment lost 4 bases and the J segment 0 bases; nucleotides outside the gene matches: 10. The CDR3 protein is CASSARTGTGSSGNTIYF. The CDR3 DNA is TGTGCCAGCAGTGCGAGGACCGGGACAGGGAGCTCTGGAAACACCATATATTTT.

V is TRBV7-8 and J is TRBJ1-4, with D tentatively TRBD1 (6 bases). Per germline, CDR1 SGHVS and CDR2 FQNEAQ. The CDR3 loop spans 14 amino acids. The V end lost 1 base, the J end lost 8 bases, and 11 bases lay between the germline ends. For the CDR3, the DNA is TGTGCCAGCAGCTTAGTGGGGGGGCGGGAAAAACTGTTTTTT. Translation: CASSLVGGREKLFF.